This T cell receptor beta chain was recorded in a study of glioma-infiltrating T cells after dendritic cell vaccination. The CDR3 has 15 amino acids. Trimming took off 4 bases at V and 4 bases at J, with 16 bases between the two ends. CDR1 is SGHTA and CDR2 is FQGNSA in the germline V gene. The PCR used 60 V beta and 13 J beta primers. The protocol was immunoSEQ multiplex PCR, while the TCRdb copy is restricted to in-frame clones and leaves out a portion. The sample holds 85,000 to 100,000 clones, about 85% seen once. Study-level points and caveats: No direct clonality-survival link was found; a diverse polyclonal response may matter.

As to this clone: Its target is unknown.

Time point in this sample: after dendritic cell vaccination, including at tumor progression/relapse. The TCR was taken from a human donor with glioblastoma. The V call is TRBV7-2, the J call TRBJ1-1; a weak D match, TRBD1 (5 bases). Specimen: blood, collected after dendritic cell vaccination. The DNA of the CDR3 is TGTGCCAGCAGCTCAAAAAGGGACTCCCTCACTGAAGCTTTCTTT. This translates into CASSSKRDSLTEAFF. The complete variable domain, with remaining parts taken from reference TRBV7-2 and TRBJ1-1, reads GAGVSQSPSNKVTEKGKDVELRCDPISGHTALYWYRQSLGQGLEFLIYFQGNSAPDKSGLPSDRFSAERTGGSVSTLTIQRTQQEDSAVYLCASSSKRDSLTEAFFGQGTRLTVV.